Each of the 19 T cell receptor beta chains below was sequenced from the same sample in a study of a mutant IDH1 vaccine in newly diagnosed glioma. Method: immunoSEQ multiplex PCR; TCRdb's copy keeps in-frame clones and lacks some. The table lists 40,000 to 60,000 clones, over 75% of them singletons, with approximately 1.8% in the top ten. Time point described: week 5, during vaccination. Every vaccine dose comprised 300 ug of mutant IDH1 20-mer peptide plus topical imiquimod. Antigens of these TCRs are unknown. The starting material was PBMCs, obtained from a glioma patient whose treatment included an IDH1 peptide vaccine. These TCRs come from a woman in her thirties or forties with glioma.

The chain joins TRBV15 to TRBJ2-7; D possibly corresponds to TRBD2 (6 bases). CDR3 size: 13 residues. The germline CDR1 and CDR2 sequences are LNHNV and YYDKDF (reference sequence). V was shortened by 0 bases and J by 7 bases, with 10 bases between the two germline ends. The CDR3 sequence is CATSRDQAGEQYF. The CDR3 coding sequence is TGTGCCACCAGCAGAGATCAGGCGGGGGAGCAGTACTTC.

This clone was seen a handful of times. The chain links TRBV19 to TRBJ1-1; tentative D call: TRBD1 (6 bases). Germline assignment: CDR1 LNHDA and CDR2 SQIVND (reference sequence). V was shortened by 5 bases and J by 7 bases, with 8 bases between the two germline ends. The CDR3 has 11 residues. The CDR3 region is CASSRTVEAFF. The CDR3 bases are TGTGCCAGTAGTCGGACAGTTGAAGCTTTCTTT.

This sequence joins TRBV9 and TRBJ2-2; D is possibly TRBD1 or TRBD2 (5 bases each). Germline V gives CDR1 SGDLS, CDR2 YYNGEE. The V end was cut by 0 bases, the J end by 3 bases, with 9 bases between. This CDR3 has 15 residues. CDR3 nucleotides: TGTGCCAGCAGCGTAGGTCGGGGACACACCGGGGAGCTGTTTTTT. Translating it yields CASSVGRGHTGELFF.

The gene calls are TRBV4-1 and TRBJ1-2, with D perhaps matching TRBD1 (5 bases). The V gene's germline CDR1 is MGHRA and CDR2 YSYEKL. V gave up 1 base and J gave up 3 bases, with 12 bases separating them. The CDR3 totals 15 residues. The CDR3 spells CASSQGGAGDYGYTF. Here the CDR3 DNA reads TGCGCCAGCAGCCAAGGAGGGGCAGGAGACTATGGCTACACCTTC.

This clone turned up a few times. V and J are TRBV4-1 and TRBJ1-5, with 7 bases that match TRBD1. Germline V CDR1 and CDR2: MGHRA, YSYEKL. The CDR3 consists of 14 residues. The V and J ends lost 4 bases and 6 bases, in that order; junction bases with no gene match: 6. CDR3 sequence: CASSLRQGAQPQHF. CDR3 DNA sequence: TGCGCCAGCAGCCTTAGACAGGGAGCTCAGCCCCAGCATTTT.

The chain employs TRBV18 and TRBJ2-2; D ambiguous. V lost 2 bases, J lost 8 bases, and 12 bases lay in between. The CDR3 runs to 14 residues. CDR1 is KGHSH, CDR2 LQKENI, per germline. The CDR3 here is CASSPGPMGGELFF. CDR3 sequence (DNA): TGTGCCAGCTCACCAGGCCCTATGGGAGGGGAGCTGTTTTTT.

The chain carries TRBV5-1 and TRBJ2-2; perhaps TRBD1 as D (6 bases). Per the germline V gene, CDR1 is SGHRS and CDR2 is YFSETQ. V lost 5 bases and J lost 7, with 18 bases in between. The length of the CDR3 is 15 residues. CDR3 bases: TGCGCCAGCAGTTACACCGGGACATCGAGCGGGGAGCTGTTTTTT. Translating gives CASSYTGTSSGELFF.

The chain recombines TRBV7-8 with TRBJ1-1; maybe TRBD1 (5 bases). Germline-derived CDR1 and CDR2 are SGHVS and FQNEAQ. V was pared by 6 bases and J by 4 bases, with 21 bases between. The CDR3 runs 16 residues. The DNA for the CDR3 is TGTGCCAGCAGTGCTTCTACAGGAGGTAGGCGCACTGAAGCTTTCTTT. Protein: CASSASTGGRRTEAFF.

The rearrangement links TRBV5-1 to TRBJ1-1; D ambiguous. This CDR3 is 16 amino acids long. V was clipped by 1 base and J by 0 bases, with 13 bases between them. The germline CDR1 and CDR2 sequences are SGHRS and YFSETQ. The CDR3 reads CASSLSPGSMNTEAFF. The CDR3 bases are TGCGCCAGCAGCTTGTCTCCCGGCAGCATGAACACTGAAGCTTTCTTT.

V gene TRBV7-9 combines with J gene TRBJ2-7; 10 bases line up with TRBD1. Germline V gene data show CDR1 as SEHNR and CDR2 as FQNEAQ (reference sequence). The CDR3 has 15 residues. V lost 5 bases and J lost 5; bases outside the gene matches: 9. The CDR3 reads CASSIGTGVKNEQYF. CDR3 nucleotide sequence: TGTGCCAGCAGCATAGGGACAGGGGTAAAGAACGAGCAGTACTTC.

The chain joins TRBV11-2 to TRBJ2-3, with 7 bases identical to TRBD2. Losses at the gene ends were 5 bases for V and 4 bases for J; bases not matched to a gene: 6. Germline V gene sequence: CDR1 SGHAT, CDR2 FQNNGV. The CDR3 is 14 residues long. DNA of the CDR3: TGTGCCAGCAGCCAAGGGAGGGCGTCAGATACGCAGTATTTT. This gives the protein CASSQGRASDTQYF.

V is TRBV5-1 and J is TRBJ2-5, with TRBD1 matching over 10 bases. CDR1 SGHRS and CDR2 YFSETQ come from the germline V gene. CDR3 length: 15 amino acids. The trim removed 0 bases at V and 4 bases at J, leaving 3 bases unmatched. Here the CDR3 DNA reads TGCGCCAGCAGCTTGGGGACAGGGGGAAGAGAGACCCAGTACTTC. Translation: CASSLGTGGRETQYF.

The chain employs TRBV6-1 and TRBJ1-1; the D is unclear. V lost 2 bases and J lost 0, with 4 bases in between. The CDR3 is 13 residues long. Germline lookup yields CDR1 MNHNS and CDR2 SASEGT. The CDR3, as DNA: TGTGCCAGCAGTGAAAAGATGAACACTGAAGCTTTCTTT. Protein sequence: CASSEKMNTEAFF.

This clone was found once. The chain has TRBV13 and TRBJ2-1; 11 bases line up with TRBD2. This CDR3 contains 15 residues. Trimming removed 5 bases from V and 7 bases from J; junction bases left unmatched: 7. In germline, CDR1 is PRHDT, CDR2 FYEKMQ (reference sequence). CDR3 residues: CASSLSGGARNEQFF. DNA of the CDR3: TGTGCCAGCAGCCTTAGCGGGGGGGCCCGGAATGAGCAGTTCTTC.

The chain carries TRBV30 and TRBJ2-3; D uncertain. Looked up from germline, CDR1 is GTSNPN and CDR2 is SVGIG (reference sequence). The CDR3 spans 14 residues. Trimming took off 5 bases at V and 3 bases at J, with 15 bases between the two ends. DNA of the CDR3: TGTGCCTGGGCCCACCCGGTTTCTACAGATACGCAGTATTTT. This translates into CAWAHPVSTDTQYF.

This chain joins TRBV30 and TRBJ1-5; D is unclear. This CDR3 spans 14 amino acids. Trimming took off 4 bases at V and 0 bases at J, with 10 bases between the two ends. CDR1 and CDR2 (germline): GTSNPN, SVGIG (reference sequence). CDR3 sequence reads: CAWNKGFSNQPQHF. The CDR3 DNA reads as TGTGCCTGGAATAAGGGTTTTAGCAATCAGCCCCAGCATTTT.

In this sample, this clone turned up a few times. The chain uses TRBV7-2 and TRBJ2-7; D might be TRBD2 (5 bases). V lost 5 bases and J lost 6, with 14 bases in between. From germline, CDR1 is SGHTA and CDR2 FQGNSA. This CDR3 comprises 13 residues. CDR3 loop: CASSGVGGGEQYF. Written as DNA, the CDR3 is TGTGCCAGCAGCGGGGTCGGCGGAGGCGAGCAGTACTTC.

The rearrangement joins TRBV4-3 to TRBJ2-3, with D unclear. This CDR3 has 13 amino acids. The V gene's germline CDR1 is LGHNA and CDR2 YSLEER. The germline V and J ends were trimmed by 2 bases and 2 bases, with 5 bases remaining between them. The CDR3 here is CASSQTITDTQYF. The CDR3 DNA reads TGCGCCAGCAGCCAAACGATCACAGATACGCAGTATTTT.

The chain has TRBV30 and TRBJ2-2; D is unresolved. The germline V and J ends were trimmed by 1 base and 2 bases, with 5 bases remaining between them. This CDR3 comprises 13 residues. Per the germline V gene, CDR1 is GTSNPN and CDR2 is SVGIG (reference sequence). In nucleotides, the CDR3 is TGTGCCTGGAGTGGCGGAAACACCGGGGAGCTGTTTTTT. Its translation is CAWSGGNTGELFF.